Included here is one T cell receptor (beta chain) sequence, with context. The antigen is unknown. TCRdb reanalysed the 5' RACE reads using MiXCR and keeps one entry per CDR3 protein. This sample yields roughly 89,000 distinct CDR3 sequences, of which more than 10% are seen a single time; about 27% belongs to the top ten. This record comes from a study of T-cell memory formation after mild COVID-19. On the study more broadly: Each donor largely had its own TCR clusters.

Study-level results: Pre-infection memory carried some responding clones, suggesting that cross-reactive memory joined. Among contracting clones, CD4+ were mainly CM/EM and CD8+ enriched in EMRA.

Trimming pared 5 bases from V and 4 bases from J, leaving 10 bases between. Germline lookup yields CDR1 SGHTA and CDR2 FQGNSA. The CDR3 runs to 13 residues. The TCR comes from an adult woman who had mild COVID-19 (a few samples of this study predate the infection). Cell type and time point are not known. Source material: PBMCs or a T cell subset sorted from them (not recorded which). J is TRBJ2-3 and V is TRBV7-2, with D perhaps matching TRBD2 (5 bases). Here the CDR3 reads CASSTLAPDTQYF. In DNA form, the CDR3 reads TGTGCCAGCAGCACCCTAGCCCCAGATACGCAGTATTTT.